The 5 T cell receptor beta chains listed next were all sequenced from one sample in a study of T cell responses to AZD1222 COVID-19 vaccine. Profiled with immunoSEQ multiplex PCR; TCRdb holds only in-frame clones, not every one. The data contain 150,000 to 200,000 clones, about 92% of them seen just once; the ten biggest clones take up approximately 0.97%. Source: peripheral blood, taken on day 0 of AZD1222 vaccination. The receptors were sampled from an adult in good health.

The chain couples TRBV15 to TRBJ1-4; D uncertain. The V gene lost 0 bases and the J gene lost 7 bases, with 9 bases spanning the gap. Looked up from germline, CDR1 is LNHNV and CDR2 is YYDKDF (reference sequence). CDR3 length: 14 residues. Here the CDR3 reads CATSRDQAGEKLFF. DNA of the CDR3: TGTGCCACCAGCAGAGATCAGGCTGGTGAAAAACTGTTTTTT. The full variable domain, rest sourced from reference TRBV15 and TRBJ1-4, is DAMVIQNPRYQVTQFGKPVTLSCSQTLNHNVMYWYQQKSSQAPKLLFHYYDKDFNNEADTPDNFQSRRPNTSFCFLDIRSPGLGDTAMYLCATSRDQAGEKLFFGSGTQLSVL.

V is TRBV21-1 and J is TRBJ1-3. TRBV21-1 is termed a pseudogene. This CDR3 region has 18 residues. The CDR3 reads CASSKKPPVALGGNTIYF. The CDR3 DNA sequence: TGTGCCAGCAGCAAAAAACCCCCCGTGGCACTGGGAGGAAACACCATATATTTT.

The chain employs TRBV30 and TRBJ2-5; perhaps TRBD1 as D (5 bases). From germline, CDR1 is GTSNPN and CDR2 SVGIG (reference sequence). This CDR3 region has 12 residues. V was pared by 8 bases and J by 0 bases, with 10 bases between. CDR3 in amino acids: CAHARDQETQYF. DNA for the CDR3: TGTGCCCATGCCAGGGACCAAGAGACCCAGTACTTC.

The chain has TRBV15 and TRBJ1-5; no clear D gene. The CDR3 extends over 13 amino acids. Per germline, CDR1 LNHNV and CDR2 YYDKDF (reference sequence). V was clipped by 4 bases and J by 2 bases, with 6 bases between them. DNA of the CDR3: TGTGCCACCAGCACTACAGGCAATCAGCCCCAGCATTTT. Amino acid sequence: CATSTTGNQPQHF.

The genes are TRBV5-1 and TRBJ2-1; D is uncertain. Germline V gene lookup returns CDR1 SGHRS and CDR2 YFSETQ. V lost 1 base and J lost 7, with 9 bases in between. The CDR3 runs 13 residues. The CDR3 spells CASSLIPGNEQFF. Here the CDR3 DNA reads TGCGCCAGCAGCTTGATCCCAGGTAATGAGCAGTTCTTC.